This T cell receptor (beta chain) was obtained from a study of CD8 T cells in Susac syndrome. Reverse transcription used about 0.45 to 1 ug RNA and random hexamers. With immunoSEQ multiplex PCR, TCR beta CDR3 was amplified across 54 Vbeta and 13 Jbeta. Using its own MiXCR run on the immunoSEQ multiplex PCR reads, TCRdb lists one record per CDR3 protein. Of about 120,000 distinct CDR3 sequences in the sample, 85% to 95% were seen once. V lost 8 bases to trimming and J lost 8 bases, with 15 bases between them. Germline CDR1 is LNHDA and CDR2 is SQIVND (reference sequence). The CDR3 contains 12 residues.

The receptor was derived from a human donor in good health. This sequence joins TRBV19 and TRBJ1-2; D might be TRBD1 (6 bases). Sequencing was done on a sample of CD8+ T cells from PBMCs. The CDR3 protein is CASEQGLRGYTF. The CDR3 nucleotides read TGTGCCAGTGAACAGGGACTGCGGGGCTACACCTTC.